Here is one T cell receptor (beta chain) with its context. The antigen remains undetermined. The data stem from a study of cytomegalovirus exposure and HLA in healthy donors. Study-level points and caveats: In a later analysis, several top co-occurrence clusters appeared linked to parvovirus B19, influenza, CMV and Epstein-Barr virus. An assumption of roughly uniform sequencing depth across donors underlay the presence/absence analyses.

The CDR3 contains 14 residues. CDR1 and CDR2 (germline): SGHVS, FNYEAQ. PCR employed 60 Vbeta and 13 Jbeta primers. The method was immunoSEQ multiplex PCR; TCRdb's version includes in-frame clones alone and lacks a portion of them. Of 100,000 to 150,000 clones listed, roughly 78% are singletons. The sequencing sample was made of PBMCs. This TCR was sampled from a man younger than 45 in good health and CMV-seronegative. The chain employs TRBV7-6 and TRBJ2-5; D is perhaps TRBD2 (6 bases). The end of the DNA is better explained by TRBJ2-7, so the J call may be wrong. CDR3 coding DNA: TGTGCCAGCAGCTTAGGACTAGGGGCTAACGAGCAGTACTTC. Translating it yields CASSLGLGANEQYF.